Sequencing of this T cell receptor beta chain was carried out in a study of shared clonotypes between healthy human individuals. Study summary: Contributing individuals were a couple of females and a few males aged 18 to 49.

As regards this clone: What it binds is not known. Additional DNA sequences in this sample encode the identical CDR3.

The deep-level immunoSEQ assay was used. Assay: immunoSEQ multiplex PCR; the TCRdb copy retains only in-frame clones and omits some. The data show some 980,000 clones, 70% to 85% seen once. There are 15 residues in the CDR3. CDR1 is SGDLS and CDR2 is YYNGEE in the germline V gene. V shed 2 bases, J shed 4 bases, and the junction held 6 bases outside the gene matches. The authors divided CD4+ cells into CD45RA+ naive and CD45RA-negative memory subsets. Study findings and constraints: Among the subsets, naive ones generally showed larger estimated richness than memory ones.

The TCR was taken from a man between 18 and 35 years old in good health. The V call is TRBV9, the J call TRBJ2-5; 9 bases are shared with TRBD2. What was sequenced was memory CD4+ T cells sorted from blood. Subset given: CD45RA-negative fraction. CDR3 sequence: CASSVGLAGRETQYF. DNA for the CDR3: TGTGCCAGCAGCGTTGGTCTAGCGGGGAGAGAGACCCAGTACTTC.